This T cell receptor beta chain was retrieved from a study of OX40 agonist ivuxolimab in advanced cancers. Trimming shortened V by 2 bases and J by 2 bases, and 6 bases separated the two germline ends. The length of the CDR3 is 14 residues. Germline assignment: CDR1 MGHDK and CDR2 SYGVNS. Profiled with immunoSEQ multiplex PCR; TCRdb holds only in-frame clones, not every one. There are tens of thousands of clones in the sample; 70% to 85% occur only once, and over 3% lies in the top ten. The receptor was derived from an adult with an advanced solid tumor such as melanoma, head and neck, liver or kidney cancer. V and J are TRBV25-1 and TRBJ2-2; the D is unclear. Material: CD4+ or CD8+ T cells sorted from blood, obtained in a trial of the OX40 agonist ivuxolimab. The CDR3 coding sequence is TGTGCCAGCAGTGAAGGGATAAACACCGGGGAGCTGTTTTTT. Its translation is CASSEGINTGELFF.